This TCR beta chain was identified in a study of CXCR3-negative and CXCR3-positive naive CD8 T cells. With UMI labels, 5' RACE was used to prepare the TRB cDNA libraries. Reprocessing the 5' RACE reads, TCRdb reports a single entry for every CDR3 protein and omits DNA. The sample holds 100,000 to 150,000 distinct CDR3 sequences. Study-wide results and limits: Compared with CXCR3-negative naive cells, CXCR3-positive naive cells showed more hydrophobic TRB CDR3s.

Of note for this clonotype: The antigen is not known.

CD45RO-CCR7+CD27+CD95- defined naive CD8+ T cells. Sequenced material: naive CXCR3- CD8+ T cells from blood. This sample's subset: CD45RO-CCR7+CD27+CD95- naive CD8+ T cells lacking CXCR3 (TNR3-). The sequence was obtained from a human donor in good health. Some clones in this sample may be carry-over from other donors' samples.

This CDR3 is CATSRDRLAGGETQYF. The chain links TRBV15 to TRBJ2-5; TCRdb outputs TRBD2, but without DNA this stays unchecked. The CDR3 covers 16 residues. Germline V gives CDR1 LNHNV, CDR2 YYDKDF (reference sequence).